The next 30 T cell receptor beta chains were all read from a single sample in a study of shared clonotypes between healthy human individuals. CD45RO-negative, CCR7-selected cells formed the naive CD8 fraction, which excluded terminally differentiated effector memory CD45RA+ cells. Sequencing was performed with immunoSEQ multiplex PCR; in TCRdb, only in-frame clones are kept and a portion is missing. This repertoire shows fewer than 1 million clones, just over 95% found once; its top ten account for over 0.2%. Sequencing input: naive CD8+ T cells sorted from blood. These receptors were collected from a man aged 30 to 39 in good health.

The V and J genes are TRBV5-1 and TRBJ2-1; D is perhaps TRBD2 (5 bases). Per the germline V gene, CDR1 is SGHRS and CDR2 is YFSETQ. CDR3 length equals 13 residues. Trimming pared 4 bases from V and 6 bases from J, leaving 11 bases between. CDR3 sequence: CASSPFGVNEQFF. The CDR3 coding sequence is TGCGCCAGCAGCCCCTTCGGGGTCAATGAGCAGTTCTTC.

The chain recombines TRBV14 with TRBJ2-5; 9 bases are a match to TRBD2. CDR3 length: 17 amino acids. Germline V gene sequence: CDR1 SGHDN, CDR2 FVKESK. The junction had 10 bases not matched to a gene; V was cut back by 0 bases and J by 5 bases. The CDR3 spells CASSQDMGLAGSETQYF. The CDR3 DNA follows: TGTGCCAGCAGCCAAGACATGGGGCTAGCGGGAAGTGAGACCCAGTACTTC.

Comments on this clone: A read error may account for a junction end that differs from germline. This chain links TRBV11-2 with TRBJ2-3, with 7 bases lining up with TRBD2. Germline CDR1 reads SGHAT; CDR2 reads FQNNGV. CDR3 size: 12 residues. The CDR3 nucleotides read TGTGCCAGCAGCCCGGGAGCGCGGGAGATACATTTT. It translates to CASSPGAREIHF. Supplemented by reference TRBV11-2 and TRBJ2-3, the full variable domain reads EAGVAQSPRYKIIEKRQSVAFWCNPISGHATLYWYQQILGQGPKLLIQFQNNGVVDDSQLPKDRFSAERLKGVDSTLKIQPAKLEDSAVYLCASSPGAREIHFGPGTRLTVL.

The genes are TRBV27 and TRBJ2-7; D could derive from TRBD1 or TRBD2 (5 bases each). This CDR3 has 15 residues. The V end lost 8 bases, the J end lost 4 bases, and 21 bases lay between the germline ends. Germline-derived CDR1 and CDR2 are MNHEY and SMNVEV (reference sequence). CDR3 loop: CASCPVGGNTYEQYF. DNA for the CDR3: TGTGCCAGCTGCCCCGTTGGGGGTAATACGTACGAGCAGTACTTC.

The chain carries TRBV28 and TRBJ2-5; D gene ambiguous. V was cut by 8 bases and J by 6 bases, with 16 bases left in between. CDR1 and CDR2 (germline): MDHEN, SYDVKM. The CDR3 is 13 amino acids. Here the CDR3 reads CASAMPGGKTQYF. CDR3 in DNA: TGTGCCAGCGCTATGCCGGGTGGTAAGACCCAGTACTTC.

CDR3 in DNA: TGTGCCAGCAGCGTCTCCGGGACAGCCTCCTACGAGCAGTACTTC. Translation gives CASSVSGTASYEQYF. This rearrangement joins TRBV9 to TRBJ2-7, with 7 nucleotides matching TRBD1. Germline V gene lookup returns CDR1 SGDLS and CDR2 YYNGEE. J gave up 0 bases and V 2 bases, and 5 bases lay outside the gene matches. The CDR3 runs to 15 residues.

This clone was recorded once. J is TRBJ2-1 and V is TRBV28, with 7 bases aligning to TRBD1. This CDR3 has 13 residues. The ends lost 4 bases at V and 10 bases at J; junction bases unmatched: 7. In germline, CDR1 is MDHEN, CDR2 SYDVKM. The CDR3 loop is CASSYSTGVEQFF. The CDR3 coding sequence is TGTGCCAGCAGTTATTCAACAGGGGTCGAGCAGTTCTTC.

Details on this clone: Given the absence of the conserved phenylalanine or tryptophan at the CDR3 end, a read error is likely. The limits of the CDR3 on the DNA are not certain, so only TCRdb's listed CDR3 is given. The rearrangement joins TRBV7-8 to TRBJ2-3. The CDR3 totals 11 residues, both ends included. In germline, CDR1 is SGHVS, CDR2 FQNEAQ. The CDR3 spells CASSSDTRLFP.

The gene calls are TRBV5-1 and TRBJ2-3; perhaps TRBD1 as D (5 bases). V lost 0 bases and J 0 bases, leaving 17 bases between the germline ends. Germline V gene lookup returns CDR1 SGHRS and CDR2 YFSETQ. The CDR3 consists of 18 residues. The DNA for the CDR3 is TGCGCCAGCAGCTTGGAAGGTCTAGGGGTCTATAGCACAGATACGCAGTATTTT. Amino acid sequence: CASSLEGLGVYSTDTQYF.

CDR3 sequence: CASTPWESGTGLYEQYF. CDR3 coding DNA: TGTGCCAGCACCCCGTGGGAGAGCGGGACAGGGTTGTACGAGCAGTACTTC. The genes are TRBV9 and TRBJ2-7; 9 bases are a match to TRBD1. The CDR3 has 17 amino acids. Germline V gene sequence: CDR1 SGDLS, CDR2 YYNGEE. J gave up 4 bases and V 6 bases, and 17 bases lay outside the gene matches. Using reference TRBV9 and TRBJ2-7 for the parts outside the CDR3, the full variable domain is DSGVTQTPKHLITATGQRVTLRCSPRSGDLSVYWYQQSLDQGLQFLIQYYNGEERAKGNILERFSAQQFPDLHSELNLSSLELGDSALYFCASTPWESGTGLYEQYFGPGTRLTVT.

The chain uses TRBV5-1 and TRBJ2-3; D might be TRBD1 (5 bases). Trimming removed 0 bases from V and 5 bases from J, with 10 bases in between. The germline CDR1 and CDR2 sequences are SGHRS and YFSETQ. This CDR3 spans 14 amino acids. The CDR3 protein is CASSLGGSGDTQYF. As DNA, the CDR3 is TGCGCCAGCAGCTTGGGGGGCTCGGGAGATACGCAGTATTTT.

The chain combines TRBV13 with TRBJ1-2, with TRBD1 as a possible D gene (6 bases). CDR3 length: 14 residues. Germline CDR1 is PRHDT and CDR2 is FYEKMQ (reference sequence). V was pared by 0 bases and J by 2 bases, with 7 bases between. CDR3 protein: CASSLGQGNYGYTF. The CDR3 DNA reads TGTGCCAGCAGCTTAGGACAGGGAAACTATGGCTACACCTTC.

The CDR3 protein is CAISDPAASGPSYEQYF. The DNA for the CDR3 is TGTGCCATCAGTGACCCGGCAGCTAGCGGGCCGTCCTACGAGCAGTACTTC. The chain recombines TRBV10-3 with TRBJ2-7, with 8 bases matching TRBD2. CDR1 and CDR2 (germline): ENHRY, SYGVKD. V dropped 3 bases and J dropped 1; count of bases not matched to a gene: 11. This CDR3 comprises 17 residues.

J is TRBJ2-2 and V is TRBV9, with 8 bases that match TRBD2. V shed 6 bases, J shed 6 bases, and the junction held 10 bases outside the gene matches. Germline V gene lookup returns CDR1 SGDLS and CDR2 YYNGEE. This CDR3 region has 15 residues. For the CDR3, the DNA is TGTGCCAGCACCGAAGCGGGGGAGAAGGCCGGGGAGCTGTTTTTT. It codes for CASTEAGEKAGELFF.

The J gene is TRBJ2-7, the V gene TRBV5-1; unclear D gene. This CDR3 contains 13 residues. The ends were cut back, 2 bases at V and 2 bases at J, with 8 bases in the middle. The germline CDR1 and CDR2 sequences are SGHRS and YFSETQ. CDR3 DNA: TGCGCCAGCAGCTTCTCGATCGCCTACGAGCAGTACTTC. It specifies CASSFSIAYEQYF.

The rearrangement uses TRBV27 and TRBJ2-1; D is unclear. Germline V CDR1 and CDR2: MNHEY, SMNVEV (reference sequence). Trimming removed 5 bases from V and 0 bases from J, with 11 bases in between. This CDR3 region has 15 residues. The CDR3 spells CASSHTTTSYNEQFF. CDR3 bases: TGTGCCAGCAGTCATACCACTACCTCCTACAATGAGCAGTTCTTC.

V and J are TRBV27 and TRBJ2-7; 8 bases map to TRBD1. This CDR3 region has 15 residues. CDR1 and CDR2 from the germline V gene are MNHEY and SMNVEV (reference sequence). Trimming at V came to 7 bases and at J to 5 bases, leaving 13 bases not matched to a gene. This chain's CDR3 is CASNPGGQEKNEQYF. The CDR3 coding sequence is TGTGCCAGCAACCCCGGGGGACAGGAGAAAAACGAGCAGTACTTC.

The chain couples TRBV14 to TRBJ1-1; D is unclear. CDR1 is SGHDN and CDR2 is FVKESK in the germline V gene. V was pared by 0 bases and J by 3 bases, with 14 bases between. The CDR3 totals 16 residues. CDR3 in DNA: TGTGCCAGCAGCCAAGAGGGGTCGATGCGGTACACTGAAGCTTTCTTT. Translation: CASSQEGSMRYTEAFF.

The chain links TRBV7-9 to TRBJ2-7; no clear D. V was pared by 7 bases and J by 0 bases, with 10 bases between. This CDR3 contains 13 residues. From germline, CDR1 is SEHNR and CDR2 FQNEAQ (reference sequence). The CDR3 coding sequence is TGTGCCAGCACCCGACCGACCTCCTACGAGCAGTACTTC. Translating it yields CASTRPTSYEQYF.

The chain recombines TRBV7-9 with TRBJ1-2; D is unclear. The CDR3 loop spans 11 amino acids. V lost 2 bases and J lost 6, with 4 bases in between. CDR1 SEHNR and CDR2 FQNEAQ come from the germline V gene (reference sequence). CDR3 residues: CASSLRNGYTF. The CDR3 nucleotides are TGTGCCAGCAGCTTACGGAATGGCTACACCTTC.

As regards this clone: Other nucleotide sequences from this sample produce the same CDR3. The chain couples TRBV7-6 to TRBJ2-7; D gene unclear. Trimming left V 1 base short and J 3 bases short, with 7 bases between. Germline V lookup: CDR1 SGHVS, CDR2 FNYEAQ. This CDR3 contains 13 residues. The CDR3 nucleotides are TGTGCCAGCAGCTTAGGACGGAGCTACGAGCAGTACTTC. This encodes CASSLGRSYEQYF.

The rearrangement joins TRBV29-1 to TRBJ2-7, with TRBD2 identical over 9 bases. The germline V gene has CDR1 SQVTM and CDR2 ANQGSEA. CDR3 length: 15 residues. V was clipped by 5 bases and J by 1 base; unmatched bases: 9. The CDR3 coding sequence is TGCAGCGTTACATTTAGCGGGAGTCAATCCTACGAGCAGTACTTC. Residues: CSVTFSGSQSYEQYF.

The chain uses TRBV15 and TRBJ2-3; 8 nucleotides match TRBD2. The V gene's germline CDR1 is LNHNV and CDR2 YYDKDF (reference sequence). J gave up 1 base and V 6 bases, and 6 bases lay outside the gene matches. The CDR3 is 15 amino acids. The CDR3 sequence is CATRGRREGTDTQYF. CDR3 in DNA: TGTGCCACCAGAGGGCGGCGGGAGGGCACAGATACGCAGTATTTT. Full variable domain (remainder filled in from reference TRBV15 and TRBJ2-3): DAMVIQNPRYQVTQFGKPVTLSCSQTLNHNVMYWYQQKSSQAPKLLFHYYDKDFNNEADTPDNFQSRRPNTSFCFLDIRSPGLGDTAMYLCATRGRREGTDTQYFGPGTRLTVL.

The J gene is TRBJ2-7, the V gene TRBV9; either TRBD1 or TRBD2 may supply D (5 bases each). CDR1 is SGDLS and CDR2 is YYNGEE in the germline V gene. V was clipped by 1 base and J by 5 bases, with 10 bases between them. This CDR3 spans 13 amino acids. CDR3 sequence: CASSVSGTHEQYF. In nucleotides, the CDR3 is TGTGCCAGCAGCGTATCAGGGACGCACGAGCAGTACTTC. Full variable domain (rest looked up from reference TRBV9 and TRBJ2-7): DSGVTQTPKHLITATGQRVTLRCSPRSGDLSVYWYQQSLDQGLQFLIQYYNGEERAKGNILERFSAQQFPDLHSELNLSSLELGDSALYFCASSVSGTHEQYFGPGTRLTVT.

The chain employs TRBV29-1 and TRBJ2-5; tentative D call: TRBD1 (6 bases). The CDR3 runs 13 residues. Germline CDR1 is SQVTM and CDR2 is ANQGSEA. Trimming stripped 4 bases from V and 2 bases from J, with 11 bases between. The CDR3 region has the DNA TGCAGCGTTGTGGACAGCATACAAGAGACCCAGTACTTC. Translated: CSVVDSIQETQYF.

With regard to this clone: This specimen includes other DNA sequences encoding the same CDR3. This chain joins TRBV5-1 and TRBJ2-7; D might be TRBD2 (5 bases). The V gene's germline CDR1 is SGHRS and CDR2 YFSETQ. This CDR3 has 14 amino acids. The V end lost 2 bases, the J end lost 3 bases, and 12 bases lay between the germline ends. CDR3 nucleotides: TGCGCCAGCAGCTTTTACACGGGAAGCTACGAGCAGTACTTC. Translation: CASSFYTGSYEQYF. Supplemented by reference TRBV5-1 and TRBJ2-7, the full variable domain reads KAGVTQTPRYLIKTRGQQVTLSCSPISGHRSVSWYQQTPGQGLQFLFEYFSETQRNKGNFPGRFSGRQFSNSRSEMNVSTLELGDSALYLCASSFYTGSYEQYFGPGTRLTVT.

The chain uses TRBV19 and TRBJ2-1; D may match TRBD1 or TRBD2 (5 bases each). Germline CDR1 LNHDA, CDR2 SQIVND (reference sequence). The CDR3 sequence is 10 residues long. V lost 8 bases and J 10 bases, leaving 9 bases between the germline ends. In nucleotides, the CDR3 is TGTGCCAGTTACGGGACCGAGCAGTTCTTC. Translation: CASYGTEQFF.

This chain connects TRBV27 to TRBJ1-2, with D unclear. This CDR3 spans 14 amino acids. Trimming shortened V by 3 bases and J by 2 bases, and 10 bases separated the two germline ends. The germline V gene encodes CDR1 MNHEY and CDR2 SMNVEV (reference sequence). The CDR3 DNA sequence: TGTGCCAGCAGTTTGGCAGTCGGAAACTATGGCTACACCTTC. Translated: CASSLAVGNYGYTF.

V gene TRBV25-1 combines with J gene TRBJ2-5; 7 bases line up with TRBD2. Germline V CDR1 and CDR2: MGHDK, SYGVNS. V dropped 0 bases and J dropped 4; count of bases not matched to a gene: 14. The CDR3 contains 18 residues. The CDR3: CASSEYGEVVGGPETQYF. The DNA for the CDR3 is TGTGCCAGCAGTGAATATGGGGAAGTCGTGGGAGGGCCAGAGACCCAGTACTTC.

The gene calls are TRBV7-3 and TRBJ2-3, with TRBD1 identical over 8 bases. Trimming at V came to 4 bases and at J to 1 base, leaving 10 bases not matched to a gene. The CDR3 contains 17 residues. The germline V gene encodes CDR1 SGHTA and CDR2 FQGTGA. This CDR3 is CASSSPRDRFGTDTQYF. The CDR3 DNA sequence: TGTGCCAGCAGCTCACCCCGGGACAGGTTTGGCACAGATACGCAGTATTTT.